The clone carrying this TCR beta chain was counted between two and nine times. This CDR3 is 15 amino acids long. Germline V lookup: CDR1 SGHNT, CDR2 YENEEA. V lost 1 base and J lost 3, with 12 bases in between. Approximately 200,000 CFSE-labeled responder cells were plated with approximately 200,000 irradiated, violet-dye-labeled stimulator cells. Cell sorting after the reaction yielded proliferating CFSE-low CD3+CD4+ and CD3+CD8+ responders. Sequencing used immunoSEQ multiplex PCR; TCRdb keeps in-frame clones, though not all of them. The sample lists several thousand clones, about a quarter occurring once. This sample stems from a study of graft-versus-host responses after intestinal transplantation.

The rearrangement links TRBV11-3 to TRBJ2-5; D may be TRBD1 (6 bases). This specimen consisted of alloreactive CD4+ T cells from a mixed lymphocyte reaction culture, obtained before transplantation. Documented subset: CFSE-low proliferating T cells sorted from approximately 6-day pre-transplant mixed lymphocyte reaction (GvH or HvG direction). The source is a human patient who was an organ donor for intestinal transplantation. CDR3 residues: CASSLAGQREETQYF. DNA of the CDR3: TGTGCCAGCAGCTTAGCCGGACAGAGGGAAGAGACCCAGTACTTC. Variable domain in full (rest from reference TRBV11-3 and TRBJ2-5): EAGVVQSPRYKIIEKKQPVAFWCNPISGHNTLYWYLQNLGQGPELLIRYENEEAVDDSQLPKDRFSAERLKGVDSTLKIQPAELGDSAVYLCASSLAGQREETQYFGPGTRLLVL.